This is a list of T cell receptor beta chains from one sample in a study of T cell responses to AZD1222 COVID-19 vaccine. Data came from immunoSEQ multiplex PCR; TCRdb stores just in-frame clones and leaves some out. This sample has some 170,000 clones, with around 90% found just once. The sequenced sample was peripheral blood, obtained 28 days after the second dose of the MenACWY control vaccine. These receptor sequences come from an adult who received the MenACWY meningococcal vaccine as a control. Both conserved end residues are part of each CDR3. The D gene is left open where the match is weak. Size tells how often a clone was seen (once, few, many) or the class of an expanded clone, and some rows leave it out.

clone_size	v_call	j_call	d_call	cdr3_aa	cdr3_nt
NA	TRBV9	TRBJ2-1	NA	CASSGQLVTYNEQFF	TGTGCCAGCAGCGGGCAACTAGTCACCTACAATGAGCAGTTCTTC
NA	TRBV28	TRBJ1-2	NA	CASGVREFSGYTF	TGTGCCAGTGGGGTCAGGGAGTTTTCTGGCTACACCTTC
NA	TRBV7-9	TRBJ2-2	NA	CASRLAGEGGETGELFF	TGTGCCAGCAGGTTGGCGGGTGAGGGAGGAGAGACCGGGGAGCTGTTTTTT
NA	TRBV5-4	TRBJ2-3	TRBD2	CASSWGQLADKGNTQYF	TGTGCCAGCAGCTGGGGCCAACTAGCGGACAAGGGTAATACGCAGTATTTT
NA	TRBV11-2	TRBJ2-5	TRBD1	CASSLTGSQETQYF	TGTGCCAGCAGCCTGACAGGGTCCCAAGAGACCCAGTACTTC
NA	TRBV27	TRBJ2-7	TRBD1	CASSHPRTGISEQYF	TGTGCCAGCAGTCACCCACGGACAGGGATCAGCGAGCAGTACTTC
NA	TRBV6-2/TRBV6-3	TRBJ1-2	NA	CASSDSLIYGYTF	TGTGCCAGCAGTGATAGCTTAATCTATGGCTACACCTTC
NA	TRBV3-1/TRBV3-2	TRBJ1-4	NA	CASSAGFATNEKLFF	TGTGCCAGCAGCGCAGGATTTGCAACTAATGAAAAACTGTTTTTT
once	TRBV6-5	TRBJ2-1	TRBD1	CASSTLPGQGTIF	TGTGCCAGCAGTACCCTTCCCGGACAGGGGACAATCTTC
NA	TRBV5-4	TRBJ1-6	TRBD1	CASSLGQGKGYNSPLHF	TGTGCCAGCAGCTTGGGACAGGGGAAGGGGTATAATTCACCCCTCCACTTT
NA	TRBV6-2/TRBV6-3	TRBJ2-7	NA	CASSYPEYFSSYEQYF	TGTGCCAGCAGTTACCCGGAATATTTCAGCTCCTACGAGCAGTACTTC
NA	TRBV3-1/TRBV3-2	TRBJ1-5	TRBD1	CASSQGQGTRQPQHF	TGTGCCAGCAGCCAAGGACAGGGGACTCGGCAGCCCCAGCATTTT
once	TRBV5-1	TRBJ2-7	NA	CASSRSALEISYEQYF	TGCGCCAGCAGCCGCTCTGCCCTGGAAATTTCCTACGAGCAGTACTTC
NA	TRBV10-3	TRBJ1-2	NA	CAISDSQLENTF	TGTGCCATCAGTGACTCGCAGTTAGAGAACACCTTC
NA	TRBV3-1/TRBV3-2	TRBJ2-3	NA	CASSQGGNTDTQYF	TGTGCCAGCAGCCAAGGAGGTAACACAGATACGCAGTATTTT
few	TRBV6-5	TRBJ2-7	NA	CASTRGVNYEQYF	TGTGCCAGCACTAGGGGGGTTAACTACGAGCAGTACTTC
NA	TRBV10-3	TRBJ2-3	NA	CAISEDLNADTQYF	TGTGCCATCAGTGAAGACCTAAACGCAGATACGCAGTATTTT
NA	TRBV9	TRBJ1-2	TRBD1	CASSVAGTGVDYGYTF	TGTGCCAGCAGCGTAGCCGGGACAGGGGTGGACTATGGCTACACCTTC
NA	TRBV10-3	TRBJ2-6	NA	CAISRRVPGGANVLTF	TGTGCCATCAGCCGCAGGGTCCCCGGGGGGGCCAACGTCCTGACTTTC
once	TRBV5-1	TRBJ1-4	NA	CASSPHRDEKLFF	TGCGCCAGCAGCCCCCACAGGGATGAAAAACTGTTTTTT
NA	TRBV10-2	TRBJ1-4	NA	CASSQRAPNEKLFF	TGCGCCAGCAGTCAACGGGCCCCTAATGAAAAACTGTTTTTT
NA	TRBV28	TRBJ2-2	NA	CASSLWRLWSASSPGELFF	TGTGCCAGCAGTTTATGGAGGCTCTGGAGTGCTAGCTCACCCGGGGAGCTGTTTTTT
NA	TRBV28	TRBJ1-4	NA	CASSWGGEKLFF	TGTGCCAGCTCCTGGGGGGGTGAAAAACTGTTTTTT
NA	TRBV6-5	TRBJ1-4	NA	CASSPIDTQAEKLFF	TGTGCCAGCAGCCCAATCGACACTCAAGCAGAAAAACTGTTTTTT
NA	TRBV21-1	TRBJ2-1	NA	CASSGRGGATYNEQFF	TGTGCCAGCAGCGGAAGAGGGGGCGCAACCTACAATGAGCAGTTCTTC
NA	TRBV7-9	TRBJ1-5	NA	CASSSDRNNQPQHF	TGTGCCAGCAGCTCGGACAGAAACAATCAGCCCCAGCATTTT
NA	TRBV6-2/TRBV6-3	TRBJ2-7	NA	CASSYGGGQPYEQYF	TGTGCCAGCAGTTACGGGGGGGGACAGCCCTACGAGCAGTACTTC
NA	TRBV5-1	TRBJ2-7	NA	CASSGGGIRYEQYF	TGCGCCAGCAGCGGGGGAGGTATACGATACGAGCAGTACTTC
NA	TRBV9	TRBJ2-3	NA	CASSLQFRDTQYF	TGTGCCAGCAGCCTACAGTTCCGAGATACGCAGTATTTT
NA	TRBV28	TRBJ2-7	NA	CASSSGDGIYEQYF	TGTGCCAGCAGTTCGGGGGACGGTATCTACGAGCAGTACTTC
few	TRBV4-3	TRBJ2-7	TRBD1	CASSQGQGVFEQYF	TGCGCCAGCAGCCAGGGACAGGGGGTTTTCGAGCAGTACTTC
NA	TRBV18	TRBJ1-3	NA	CASDFGNTIYF	TGTGCCAGCGACTTCGGAAACACCATATATTTT
once	TRBV24-1	TRBJ2-5	NA	CATSDYEETQYF	TGTGCCACCAGTGATTATGAAGAGACCCAGTACTTC
NA	TRBV27	TRBJ2-2	NA	CASSLPYTGELFF	TGTGCCAGCAGTTTACCCTACACCGGGGAGCTGTTTTTT
NA	TRBV20-1	TRBJ2-7	NA	CSASFNRAVHEQYF	TGCAGTGCTAGTTTCAACCGGGCAGTCCACGAGCAGTACTTC
NA	TRBV13	TRBJ1-5	NA	CASSSGGGDNQPQHF	TGTGCCAGCAGCTCCGGAGGGGGGGACAATCAGCCCCAGCATTTT
NA	TRBV2	TRBJ1-2	NA	CASPSPGDLNGYTF	TGTGCCAGCCCATCACCGGGGGACCTCAACGGCTACACCTTC
NA	TRBV5-1	TRBJ1-6	NA	CASSLEDTNSPLHF	TGCGCCAGCAGCTTGGAGGATACGAATTCACCCCTCCACTTT
NA	TRBV5-1	TRBJ1-1	NA	CASSLSGERGTEAFF	TGCGCCAGCAGCTTGTCGGGGGAAAGGGGCACTGAAGCTTTCTTT
NA	TRBV6-5	TRBJ1-1	NA	CASTLVGVGTEAFF	TGTGCCAGCACGCTCGTCGGGGTGGGGACTGAAGCTTTCTTT
once	TRBV29-1	TRBJ1-2	NA	CSVWDRDPYGYTFGSGTYGYTF	NA
NA	TRBV12-5	TRBJ2-1	TRBD2	CASGLGGTRNNEQFF	TGTGCTAGTGGTTTGGGTGGGACTAGAAACAATGAGCAGTTCTTC
NA	TRBV28	TRBJ2-5	NA	CASTDANQETQYF	TGTGCCAGCACAGATGCGAATCAAGAGACCCAGTACTTC
NA	TRBV28	TRBJ2-7	NA	CASSDSSGKTYEQYF	TGTGCCAGCAGTGACAGCAGTGGCAAAACCTACGAGCAGTACTTC
few	TRBV30	TRBJ1-2	NA	CAWTPWDGDYGYTF	TGTGCCTGGACTCCTTGGGATGGGGACTATGGCTACACCTTC
NA	TRBV10-3	TRBJ2-1	NA	CAAAMNNEQFF	TGTGCCGCCGCGATGAACAATGAGCAGTTCTTC
NA	TRBV5-1	TRBJ2-6	NA	CASSLAWDSGANVLTF	TGCGCCAGCAGCTTAGCATGGGACTCTGGGGCCAACGTCCTGACTTTC
NA	TRBV2	TRBJ2-5	NA	CASRRVGGEETQYF	TGTGCCAGCAGGAGAGTAGGAGGGGAAGAGACCCAGTACTTC
few	TRBV7-9	TRBJ2-3	NA	CASSLLEFTDTQYF	TGTGCCAGCAGCTTACTCGAGTTCACAGATACGCAGTATTTT
NA	TRBV10-3	TRBJ1-1	NA	CAILDGLNTEAFF	TGTGCCATCCTGGACGGATTGAACACTGAAGCTTTCTTT
NA	TRBV29-1	TRBJ1-1	NA	CSVGLQANTEAFF	TGCAGCGTTGGTCTGCAGGCCAACACTGAAGCTTTCTTT
NA	TRBV28	TRBJ1-1	NA	CASSLQAPEAFF	TGTGCCAGCAGCCTGCAAGCGCCTGAAGCTTTCTTT
NA	TRBV10-1	TRBJ2-6	NA	CASSPDRSGANVLTF	TGCGCCAGCTCCCCTGACCGCTCTGGGGCCAACGTCCTGACTTTC
NA	TRBV5-1	TRBJ1-1	NA	CASSLGGGVDGEAFF	TGCGCCAGCAGCTTGGGTGGCGGGGTGGATGGTGAAGCTTTCTTT
NA	TRBV28	TRBJ1-2	NA	CASTSAWDKGGYTF	TGTGCCAGCACCTCGGCTTGGGACAAGGGAGGCTACACCTTC
NA	TRBV7-3	TRBJ1-2	TRBD1	CASSLQGVDGYTF	TGTGCCAGCAGCTTACAGGGGGTCGATGGCTACACCTTC
NA	TRBV28	TRBJ2-5	TRBD1	CASSRQGWETQYF	TGTGCCAGCAGTCGACAGGGCTGGGAGACCCAGTACTTC
once	TRBV24-1	TRBJ2-5	NA	CATSDEEETQYF	TGTGCCACCAGTGATGAAGAGGAGACCCAGTACTTC
NA	TRBV4-3	TRBJ1-2	TRBD1	CASSQGQGANYGYTF	TGCGCCAGCAGCCAGGGACAGGGGGCTAACTATGGCTACACCTTC